This T cell receptor beta chain originates from a study of cytomegalovirus exposure and HLA in healthy donors. The germline gives CDR1 SGHTA, CDR2 FQGNSA. V lost 1 base and J 5 bases, leaving 12 bases between the germline ends. This CDR3 region has 16 residues. Notes on the study in general: In a later analysis, approximately 18,000 TCR beta sequences were associated with HLA alleles at 0.05 false discovery rate. In a later analysis, DRB1 alleles had the most associated TCRs; HLA-C alleles the fewest.

A multiplex PCR was run with 60 Vbeta primers and 13 Jbeta primers. Produced via immunoSEQ multiplex PCR; TCRdb's table is partial and in-frame only. The profile shows hundreds of thousands of clones, 65% to 85% of them singletons. This clone has more than one count but fewer than ten. Its antigen is unidentified. This TCR was recovered from a female donor in good health and CMV-seronegative. The sequencing input was PBMCs. The V and J genes are TRBV7-2 and TRBJ1-6; D remains ambiguous. The CDR3 DNA reads TGTGCCAGCAGCTTAGGTTTGGCAGGCGATAATTCACCCCTCCACTTT. It translates to CASSLGLAGDNSPLHF.